This TCR delta chain was identified during a study of Vδ1+ human thymocytes (dated by TCRdb to 2016 to 2018). Broadly, across the study: As a data resource, the study described the mRNA-level TRG and TRD CDR3 repertoires found in highly purified Vdelta1+ thymocytes taken from young children. Earlier work had validated the multiplex-based CDR3 amplicon strategy against 5'RACE-based methods for generating CDR3 amplicons.

The study at large found these results: The use of highly purified populations and single-cell validation was advised by the authors, since misinterpretation of bulk repertoire data could be caused by unexpected Vdelta2 sequences. Because no clustering by age or sex was seen, donors were not stratified by age or sex in the analyses. Despite high sort purity, 20% to 25% of thymic TRD sequences were Vdelta2 (and few Vdelta3), unlike peripheral blood Vdelta1+ controls. Donors shared many TRG clonotypes (up to 6.9x10^3), but TRD repertoires were essentially private, with at most 116 shared. The thymic TRG and TRD repertoires appeared highly polyclonal, with Gaussian CDR3 length distributions, in contrast to the oligoclonal repertoires of peripheral blood.

RNA extraction was carried out with the RNeasy mini kit, and reverse transcription was then done using Superscript III. Multiplex PCR was used to generate CDR3 amplicons, with pooled V-gene forward primers and a constant-region reverse primer carrying Illumina adaptor overhangs. Amplicons were gel-purified, then indexed with Nextera index primers over eight extra PCR cycles and purified with AMPure XP beads. Sequencing of libraries was performed on an Illumina MiSeq using paired-end 250 bp reads, dual indexing and an approximately 20% PhiX spike-in. In the original analysis: Reads were quality checked with FastQC, and TRG read pairs were merged with ea-utils fastq-join. IMGT/HighV-QUEST was used to annotate the sequences, only productive sequences with an unambiguous V-gene assignment were kept, and clonotypes were defined as sequences sharing an identical CDR3 sequence. Downstream analysis used VDJtools 1.1.1, tcR 2.2.3, Treemap and vegan Shannon diversity in R 3.4.4. TCRdb recomputed clones from the public reads with CATT; identical DNA rows were then combined. The V and J calls and clone size come from TCRdb's table, not from the authors' own analysis. The sample profile shows roughly 76,000 delta-chain clones; around 35% of them were found once. The leading ten clones occupy around 0.3% of the sample.

The CDR3 sequence holds 19 residues, the cysteine and phenylalanine included. This entry keeps only the CDR3 DNA: 57 bases, framed from base 1. Trimming removed 3 bases from V and 4 bases from J; the gene matches leave 18 bases unexplained. Reading the germline V gene gives CDR1 TSWWSYY and CDR2 QGS. Thymic samples were depleted of alphabeta T cells, then CD3+ TCRVdelta1+ TCRVdelta2- thymocytes were FACS-sorted. Sorted Vdelta1+ thymocyte purity ranged from about 98% to 99.6%. The thymic specimens were obtained from 8 paediatric patients who were undergoing corrective cardiac surgery and ranged in age from about 5 days to 17 months. Thymic tissue was dispersed, and mononuclear cells were isolated on a Histopaque-1077 density gradient. For staining, the antibodies used were anti-TCRVdelta1 clone TS8.2, anti-TCRVdelta2 clone B6, anti-CD3 clone HIT3a and anti-TCRalphabeta clone IP26. This clone has only a few counts. Its target antigen remains unknown. Base qualities are not recorded, but no much larger clone differs from it by a single base.

This receptor was identified in a boy in the first two years of life who had congenital heart surgery. The V and J segments used are TRDV1 and TRDJ1; the junction holds 9 bases that match TRDD2. Sequencing was done on a sample of Vdelta1+ gamma-delta thymocytes from the thymus. Sample cell subset or site, as interpreted from the label and publication: FACS-sorted CD3+ TCRalphabeta- TCRVdelta1+ TCRVdelta2- thymocytes. The DNA sequence follows: TGTGCTCTTGGGGAGAACCTTCCTACGGGAGATACGCGCGGCGATAAACTCATCTTT. This translates into CALGENLPTGDTRGDKLIF.